This T cell receptor beta chain was sequenced in a study of cytomegalovirus exposure and HLA in healthy donors. The protocol was immunoSEQ multiplex PCR, while the TCRdb copy is restricted to in-frame clones and leaves out a portion. Counted here are some 290,000 clones, approximately 88% occurring once; the ten biggest clones make up over 0.9%. Germline lookup yields CDR1 SGHRS and CDR2 YFSETQ. Trimming removed 2 bases from V and 2 bases from J; junction bases left unmatched: 5. The CDR3 is 15 amino acids. The sequence was collected from a man aged 25 to 40 in good health and CMV-seronegative. The sample taken for sequencing was PBMCs. The J gene is TRBJ1-1, the V gene TRBV5-1; 8 positions match TRBD1. In DNA form, the CDR3 reads TGCGCCAGCAGCTTCGAGACAGGGGTTAACACTGAAGCTTTCTTT. Its protein is CASSFETGVNTEAFF. The entire variable domain, with the rest obtained from reference TRBV5-1 and TRBJ1-1, is as follows: KAGVTQTPRYLIKTRGQQVTLSCSPISGHRSVSWYQQTPGQGLQFLFEYFSETQRNKGNFPGRFSGRQFSNSRSEMNVSTLELGDSALYLCASSFETGVNTEAFFGQGTRLTVV.